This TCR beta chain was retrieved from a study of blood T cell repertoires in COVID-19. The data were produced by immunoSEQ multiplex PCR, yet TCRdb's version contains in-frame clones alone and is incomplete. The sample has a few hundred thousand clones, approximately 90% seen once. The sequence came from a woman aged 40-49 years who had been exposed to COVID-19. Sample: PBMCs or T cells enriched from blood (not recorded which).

CDR3 residues: CASSHPQGASYTF. DNA for the CDR3: TGTGCCAGCAGCCACCCACAGGGGGCGAGCTACACCTTC. The chain links TRBV11-2 to TRBJ1-2; 9 bases match TRBD1. The junction had 7 bases not matched to a gene; V was cut back by 5 bases and J by 9 bases. Germline values: CDR1 SGHAT, CDR2 FQNNGV. This CDR3 has 13 residues.